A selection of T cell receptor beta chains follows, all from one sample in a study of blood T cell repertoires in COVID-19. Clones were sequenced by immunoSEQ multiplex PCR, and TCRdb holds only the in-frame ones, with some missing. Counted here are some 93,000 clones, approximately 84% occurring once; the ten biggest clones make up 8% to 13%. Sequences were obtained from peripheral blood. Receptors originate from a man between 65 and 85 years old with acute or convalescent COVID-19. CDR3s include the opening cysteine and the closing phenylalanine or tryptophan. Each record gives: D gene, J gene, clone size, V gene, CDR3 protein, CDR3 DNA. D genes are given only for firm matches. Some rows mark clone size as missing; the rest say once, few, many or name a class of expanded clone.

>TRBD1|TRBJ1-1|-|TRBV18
CASSGQGLGTEAFF
TGTGCCAGCTCAGGACAGGGGCTCGGCACTGAAGCTTTCTTT
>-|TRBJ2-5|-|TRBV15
CATSRDPLETQYF
TGTGCCACCAGCAGAGATCCTTTGGAGACCCAGTACTTC
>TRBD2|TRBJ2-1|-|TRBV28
CASCSASGYNEQFF
TGTGCCAGTTGCTCGGCTAGCGGCTACAATGAGCAGTTCTTC
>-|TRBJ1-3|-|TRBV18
CASSPRDTSSGNTIYF
TGTGCCAGCTCACCCCGGGACACCAGCTCTGGAAACACCATATATTTT
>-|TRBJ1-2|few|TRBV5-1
CASTLSLGDGYTF
TGCGCCAGCACTTTGAGTTTGGGAGATGGCTACACCTTC
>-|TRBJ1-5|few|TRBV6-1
CASSEAFGQPQHF
TGTGCCAGCAGTGAAGCTTTCGGTCAGCCCCAGCATTTT
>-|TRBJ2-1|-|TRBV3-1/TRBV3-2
CASSQLAIYNEQFF
TGTGCCAGCAGCCAATTAGCCATCTACAATGAGCAGTTCTTC
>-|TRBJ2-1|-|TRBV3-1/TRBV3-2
CASRANSYNEQFF
TGTGCCAGCAGGGCAAACTCCTACAATGAGCAGTTCTTC
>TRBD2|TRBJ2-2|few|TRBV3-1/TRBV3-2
CASRGGPSGNTGELFF
TGTGCCAGCAGGGGAGGCCCTAGCGGGAACACCGGGGAGCTGTTTTTT
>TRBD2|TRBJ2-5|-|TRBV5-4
CASSLAGGGPETQYF
TGTGCCAGCAGCTTGGCCGGGGGGGGACCAGAGACCCAGTACTTC
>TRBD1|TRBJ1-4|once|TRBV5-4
CASSQRQGAGAEKLFF
TGTGCCAGCAGCCAACGTCAGGGGGCAGGTGCAGAAAAACTGTTTTTT
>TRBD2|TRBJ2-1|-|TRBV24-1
CATETSGSSNEQFF
TGTGCCACAGAAACTAGCGGGAGTTCCAATGAGCAGTTCTTC
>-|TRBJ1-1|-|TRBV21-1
CASSKALEASNTEAFF
TGTGCCAGCAGCAAAGCCCTAGAGGCCTCGAACACTGAAGCTTTCTTT
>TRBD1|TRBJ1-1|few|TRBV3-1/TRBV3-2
CASSPSDRPNTEAFF
TGTGCCAGCAGCCCATCGGACAGGCCGAACACTGAAGCTTTCTTT
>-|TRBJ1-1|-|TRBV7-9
CASSLRTANTEAFF
TGTGCCAGCAGCTTACGGACAGCGAACACTGAAGCTTTCTTT
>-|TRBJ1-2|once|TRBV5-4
CASSSGGGANYGYTF
TGTGCCAGCAGCTCTGGGGGCGGAGCTAACTATGGCTACACCTTC
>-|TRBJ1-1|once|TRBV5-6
CASSLVSGSTEAFF
TGTGCCAGCAGCTTGGTGTCGGGGAGTACTGAAGCTTTCTTT
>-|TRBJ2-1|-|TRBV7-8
CASSLELASYNEQFF
TGTGCCAGCAGCTTAGAACTAGCCTCCTACAATGAGCAGTTCTTC
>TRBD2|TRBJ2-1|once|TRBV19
CASSRAGAGLDEQFF
TGTGCCAGTAGCCGAGCGGGAGCAGGGTTGGATGAGCAGTTCTTC
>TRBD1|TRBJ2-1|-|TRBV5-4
CASSLGQGPFNEQFF
TGTGCCAGCAGCTTGGGACAGGGGCCTTTTAATGAGCAGTTCTTC
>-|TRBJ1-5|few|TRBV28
CASRTPSGSNQPQHF
TGTGCCAGCAGGACCCCTTCGGGGTCCAATCAGCCCCAGCATTTT
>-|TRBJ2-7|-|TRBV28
CASSLSGHLYGRGQYF
TGTGCCAGCAGTTTATCGGGACACCTTTACGGTCGGGGGCAGTACTTC
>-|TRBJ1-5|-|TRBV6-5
CASSLQAGGNQPQHF
TGTGCCAGCAGTTTACAGGCGGGGGGCAATCAGCCCCAGCATTTT
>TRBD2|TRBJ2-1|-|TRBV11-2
CASSPPASGALDEQFF
TGTGCCAGCAGCCCGCCGGCTAGCGGGGCCCTCGATGAGCAGTTCTTC
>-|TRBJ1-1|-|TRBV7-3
CASSSQGDTEAFF
TGTGCCAGCAGCTCACAGGGTGACACTGAAGCTTTCTTT
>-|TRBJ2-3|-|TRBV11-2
CASSLGGARRPQYF
TGTGCCAGCAGCTTAGGGGGCGCGAGGCGGCCGCAGTATTTT
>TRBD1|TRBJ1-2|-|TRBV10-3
CAISDGRTGVGDYGYTF
TGTGCCATCAGTGACGGTCGGACAGGGGTAGGGGACTATGGCTACACCTTC
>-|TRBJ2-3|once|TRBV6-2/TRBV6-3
CASSFGGSDTQYF
TGTGCCAGCAGTTTTGGGGGGAGCGATACGCAGTATTTT
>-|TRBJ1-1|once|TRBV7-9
CASSLARGDTEAFF
TGTGCCAGCAGCTTAGCGCGGGGGGACACTGAAGCTTTCTTT
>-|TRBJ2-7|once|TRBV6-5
CATCAAPSSYEQYF
TGTGCCACCTGTGCCGCGCCGAGTTCCTACGAGCAGTACTTC
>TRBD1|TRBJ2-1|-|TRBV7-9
CASSLGGRGQHEQFF
TGTGCCAGCAGCTTAGGCGGCAGGGGGCAGCATGAGCAGTTCTTC
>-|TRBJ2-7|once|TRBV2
CASSSDRMSSYEQYF
TGTGCCAGCAGCTCCGACAGGATGAGCTCCTACGAGCAGTACTTC
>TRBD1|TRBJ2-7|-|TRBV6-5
CASSYDRGDSYEQYF
TGTGCCAGCAGTTACGACAGGGGGGACTCCTACGAGCAGTACTTC
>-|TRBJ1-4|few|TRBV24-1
CATSDRTASEKLFF
TGTGCCACCAGTGACCGGACAGCTAGTGAAAAACTGTTTTTT
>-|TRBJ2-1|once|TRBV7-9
CASILSGATYNEQFF
TGTGCCAGCATCCTAAGCGGTGCAACCTACAATGAGCAGTTCTTC
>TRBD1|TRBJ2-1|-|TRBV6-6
CASSYSGQNNEQFF
TGTGCCAGCAGTTACTCGGGACAGAACAATGAGCAGTTCTTC
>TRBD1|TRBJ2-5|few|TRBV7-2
CASSLRGGAELKIQETQYF
TGTGCCAGCAGCTTACGAGGGGGCGCCGAACTAAAAATCCAAGAGACCCAGTACTTC
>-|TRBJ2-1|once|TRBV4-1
CASSQDGGLSLRQFF
TGCGCCAGCAGCCAAGACGGAGGCCTTAGCCTTAGACAGTTCTTC
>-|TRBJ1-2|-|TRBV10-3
CAISVPGHGYGYTF
TGTGCCATCAGTGTGCCCGGACATGGCTATGGCTACACCTTC
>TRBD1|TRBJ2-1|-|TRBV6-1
CASSEPSTGVNEQFF
TGTGCCAGCAGTGAACCCTCGACAGGGGTTAATGAGCAGTTCTTC
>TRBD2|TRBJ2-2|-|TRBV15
CATSRDPSGVTGELFF
TGTGCCACCAGCAGAGATCCTAGCGGGGTCACCGGGGAGCTGTTTTTT
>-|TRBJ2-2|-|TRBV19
CASSMGRFMAGELFF
TGTGCCAGTAGTATGGGCAGATTTATGGCCGGGGAGCTGTTTTTT
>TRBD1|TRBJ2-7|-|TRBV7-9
CASSFTTGGISYEQYF
TGTGCCAGCAGCTTTACGACAGGGGGTATCTCCTACGAGCAGTACTTC
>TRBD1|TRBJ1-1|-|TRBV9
CASSGGQGAIRYTEAFF
TGTGCCAGCAGCGGGGGACAGGGGGCGATTCGGTACACTGAAGCTTTCTTT
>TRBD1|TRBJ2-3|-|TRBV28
CASSIGDRRPDTQYF
TGTGCCAGCAGCATAGGGGACAGGAGACCAGATACGCAGTATTTT
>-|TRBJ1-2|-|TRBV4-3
CASSQETGLYGYTF
TGCGCCAGCAGCCAAGAGACAGGACTCTATGGCTACACCTTC
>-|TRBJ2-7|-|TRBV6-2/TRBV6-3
CASSYGGTDLYEQYF
TGTGCCAGCAGTTACGGGGGGACAGACCTCTACGAGCAGTACTTC
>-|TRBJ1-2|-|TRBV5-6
CASSPPGTRDYGYTF
TGTGCCAGCAGCCCGCCGGGAACCCGGGACTATGGCTACACCTTC